The source of this T cell receptor beta chain is a study of CD8 T cells in Susac syndrome. When the RNA was reverse transcribed, random hexamers were used with an input of about 0.5 to 1 ug. TCRdb analysed the immunoSEQ multiplex PCR reads with MiXCR anew, one entry per CDR3 protein. Found here are 100,000 to 150,000 distinct CDR3 sequences, approximately 93% of them singletons; the top ten hold roughly 0.3%. The material sequenced was CD8+ T cells from PBMCs. This clonotype was sampled from a human donor with multiple sclerosis.

CDR3 residues: CASSPTENTEAFF. For the CDR3, the DNA is TGTGCCAGCAGTCCTACAGAGAACACTGAAGCTTTCTTT. V and J are TRBV6-2 or TRBV6-3 and TRBJ1-1; D is unclear. The CDR3 covers 13 residues. V lost 5 bases, J lost 1 base, and 8 bases lay in between. The germline CDR1 and CDR2 sequences are MNHEY and SVGEGT.